Below, one T cell receptor (beta chain) is given with its context. Its antigen remains unidentified. This record comes from a study of human T cells and chemical hapten exposure. Study-level information: Patients, largely female, had alopecia areata, totalis or universalis. Overall study findings and caveats: Expanded TCRs showed more large CDR3 clusters than pre-sensitization or healthy control sets.

Documented time point: patch test 3, about 24 weeks after DPC sensitization. As to treatment: therapeutic diphenylcyclopropenone sensitization with weekly scalp DPC. It was unfractionated whole blood from which total RNA was extracted. TCRdb ran MiXCR on the RACE reads and lists one entry per CDR3 protein. The sample gives 50,000 to 65,000 distinct CDR3 sequences, roughly a tenth of which show up once; over 15% is in the top ten. The germline V and J ends were trimmed by 6 bases and 1 base, with 10 bases remaining between them. CDR1 MNHEY and CDR2 SVGAGI come from the germline V gene. The CDR3 is made up of 13 amino acids.

This chain links TRBV6-5 with TRBJ2-7; weak D call: TRBD2 (5 bases). This sample comprised whole blood, obtained in connection with sensitization to the hapten diphenylcyclopropenone (DPC). This receptor was taken from a woman in her thirties or forties with alopecia areata. Some clones in this sample may be carry-over from other donors' samples. CDR3 amino acids: CASRRQRSYEQYF. The CDR3 DNA is TGTGCCAGCAGGAGGCAGCGGTCCTACGAGCAGTACTTC.